This TCR beta chain was identified during a study of post-analysis software for immune sequencing data. Study as a whole: The courses of disease that were included comprised relapsing-remitting, secondary progressive and progressive-relapsing multiple sclerosis.

In regard to this clonotype: Its antigen is unknown. Since a much larger clone is just one base distant, this may be a read error.

Study-level results: The study found significantly lower normalized Chao1 diversity in multiple sclerosis patients than in controls. Controls had lower frequencies than patients of roughly five TRBV segments, which included TRBV5-6, TRBV5-1 and TRBV20-1. Same-batch samples co-clustered strongly by F measure.

Prepared libraries of TCR beta cDNA carried unique molecular identifiers. Roughly 500,000 cDNA molecules were recovered from an input of about 0.85 to 11 million T cells. TCRdb itself ran the PCR reads through MiXCR, one entry per CDR3 protein. The table lists roughly 700,000 distinct CDR3 sequences, 25% to 30% of them singletons. CDR1 is LGHNA and CDR2 is YSLEER in the germline V gene. The CDR3 is 13 residues long. The chain employs TRBV4-3 and TRBJ2-7; the D gene could be TRBD1 or TRBD2 (5 bases each). The DNA end favors TRBJ2-5, so the J call may be wrong. This clonotype was sampled from a girl under 18 with multiple sclerosis. Sequencing used blood. The CDR3 coding sequence is TGCGCCAGCAGCCAAGGGGGTGGGGGGACCCAGTACTTC. Its translation: CASSQGGGGTQYF.